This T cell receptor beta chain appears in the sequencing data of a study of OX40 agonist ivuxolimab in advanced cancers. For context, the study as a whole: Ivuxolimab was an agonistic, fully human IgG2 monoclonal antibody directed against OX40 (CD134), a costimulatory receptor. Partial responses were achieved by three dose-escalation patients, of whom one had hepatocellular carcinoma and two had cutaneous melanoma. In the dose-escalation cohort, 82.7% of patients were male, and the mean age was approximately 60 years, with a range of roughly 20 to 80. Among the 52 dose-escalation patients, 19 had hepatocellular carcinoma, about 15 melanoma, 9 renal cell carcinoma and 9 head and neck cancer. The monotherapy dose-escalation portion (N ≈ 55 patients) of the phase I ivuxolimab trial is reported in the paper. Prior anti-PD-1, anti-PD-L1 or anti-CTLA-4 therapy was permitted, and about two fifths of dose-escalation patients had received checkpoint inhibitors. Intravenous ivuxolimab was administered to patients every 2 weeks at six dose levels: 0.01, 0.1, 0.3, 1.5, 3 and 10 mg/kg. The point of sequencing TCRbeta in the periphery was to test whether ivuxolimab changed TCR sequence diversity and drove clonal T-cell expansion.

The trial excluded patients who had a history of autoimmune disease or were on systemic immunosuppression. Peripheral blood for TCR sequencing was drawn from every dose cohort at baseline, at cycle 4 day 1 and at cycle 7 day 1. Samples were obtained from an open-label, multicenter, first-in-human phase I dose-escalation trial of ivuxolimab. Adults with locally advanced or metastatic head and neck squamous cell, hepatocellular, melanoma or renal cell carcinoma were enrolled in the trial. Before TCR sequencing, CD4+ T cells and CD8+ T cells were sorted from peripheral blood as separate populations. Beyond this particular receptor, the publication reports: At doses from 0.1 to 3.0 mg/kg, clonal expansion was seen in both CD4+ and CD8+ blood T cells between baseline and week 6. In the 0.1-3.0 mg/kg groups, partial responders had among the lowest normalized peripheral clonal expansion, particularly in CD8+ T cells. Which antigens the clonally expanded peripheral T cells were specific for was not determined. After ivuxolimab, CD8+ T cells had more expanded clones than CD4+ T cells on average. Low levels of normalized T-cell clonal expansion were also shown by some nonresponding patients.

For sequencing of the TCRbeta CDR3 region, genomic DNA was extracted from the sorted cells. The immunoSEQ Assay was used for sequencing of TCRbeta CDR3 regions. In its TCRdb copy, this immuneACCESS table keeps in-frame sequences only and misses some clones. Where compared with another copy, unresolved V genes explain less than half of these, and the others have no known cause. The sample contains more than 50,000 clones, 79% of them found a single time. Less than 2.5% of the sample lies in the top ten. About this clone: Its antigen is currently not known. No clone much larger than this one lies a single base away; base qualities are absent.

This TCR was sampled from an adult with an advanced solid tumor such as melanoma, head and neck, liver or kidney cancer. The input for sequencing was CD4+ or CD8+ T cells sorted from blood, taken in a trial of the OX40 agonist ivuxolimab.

The CDR3 amino acid sequence is: CASSPHKETQYF. The bases read TGTGCCAGCAGCCCCCACAAAGAGACCCAGTACTTC. The sequence joins TRBV7-2 to TRBJ2-5; the D gene cannot be resolved reliably. Including cysteine and phenylalanine, the CDR3 has 12 amino acids. The kept DNA is CDR3 alone, 36 bases in frame from the first base. V and J are truncated by 5 bases and 3 bases respectively, leaving an intervening sequence of 7 bases. According to the germline V gene, CDR1 reads SGHTA and CDR2 reads FQGNSA.